This record covers a single TCR beta chain. This clone was seen more than once but under ten times. Its antigen remains unidentified. There are no base qualities to consult, and no much larger clone falls within one base. The entry originates in a study of radiation and T cells in renal cell carcinoma (dated by TCRdb to 2019 to 2021). Describing the broader study: In total, roughly 52 samples, comprising around 25 tumors and approximately 27 peripheral blood samples, were subjected to TCR beta sequencing. The final blood draw was performed at 4 weeks after radiation, at the same time as nephrectomy. In the approximately 53 samples combined, 4,016,671 unique CDR3 nucleotide sequences were found, encoding some 2,500,000 unique CDR3 amino acid sequences. Study-level results and caveats: Because pretreatment tumor biopsies were not available, the baseline intratumoral presence of clonotypes could not be determined. Blood repertoire dynamics were not followed beyond 4 weeks after treatment. An increase in top tumor clonotypes in blood was observed from baseline to 2 weeks post-radiation, followed by contraction by 4 weeks, which was taken to suggest transient expansion of tumor-resident clones. With a single-armed trial design, the study had no way to address how radiation dose or scheduling affects the TCR repertoire.

The immunoSEQ kit was used, according to the manufacturer's recommendations, to generate TCR beta libraries from genomic DNA. For library preparation, a first multiplex PCR was performed with proprietary primers, followed by a second PCR in which unique barcodes were added, and bead cleanups were performed after each round. A kit-provided positive control reaction and a negative control reaction were included in every sample batch. The final libraries underwent checking on an Agilent 4200 TapeStation D1000 ScreenTape, volumetric pooling, and quantification by qPCR. Sequencing ran on an Illumina NextSeq500 with a MidOutput 150-cycle cartridge, using 156 Read1 and 15 Index1 cycles with kit custom primers. The pooled library was loaded at approximately 0.98 pM with approximately 20% PhiX control spiked in. The original pipeline was this. Vendor-processed data were analyzed in R, with a clonotype defined as all T cells sharing the same CDR3 nucleotide sequence. In the clone abundance analyses, frequencies were normalized to the 10,000 most abundant clones in each sample. Public T cell clones, averaging fewer than five per sample, were removed before analysis. A difference in abundance of at least 32-fold between compartments was used to define tumor-enriched and baseline blood-enriched clonotypes. A beta-binomial differential abundance model was used to identify clonotypes that expanded or contracted between blood time points. Tumor-blood repertoire similarity was measured with the Baroni-Urbani and Buser coefficient, and group comparisons used two-tailed Wilcoxon tests in R. The source is immuneACCESS, and TCRdb retained only in-frame sequences with V and J called. Part of the clones is not carried over; for the studies checked, unresolved V genes explain less than half of this, and the remainder is unexplained. D and trimming were read from the DNA, whereas the V and J calls and clone size are those reported in that table. This sample is represented by about 86,000 clones; 70% to 90% of them were singletons. In total, the top ten clones hold roughly 10% of the sample.

CDR1 SGHRS and CDR2 YFSETQ were looked up in the germline V gene. Inclusive of the bounding cysteine and phenylalanine, the CDR3 is 15 residues long. Only the CDR3 region is kept as DNA, spanning 45 bases read in frame from base 1. V is reduced by 4 bases and J by 4 bases, leaving a spacing of 12 bases between them. Reading the label with the study, this specimen's time point is: blood 4 weeks post-SBRT, at nephrectomy. This specimen's treatment or condition label, per the study, means: 15 Gy SBRT to primary tumor, nephrectomy 4 weeks later. The samples were drawn from a clinical trial, where primary renal cell carcinomas were treated with 15 Gy of stereotactic body radiation therapy and then removed by nephrectomy 4 weeks afterward. To follow tumor-enriched clonotypes, serial peripheral blood was collected from radiation-treated patients at baseline and at 2 weeks and 4 weeks after SBRT. All patients had renal cell carcinoma with clear cell pathology. Genomic DNA for TCR sequencing was prepared using the QIAamp DNA Blood Mini Kit (Qiagen). Samples were included in the analyses only if all quality control checks were passed.

Here the chain combines TRBV5-1 and TRBJ2-6; the D region possibly corresponds to TRBD1 (5 bases align). Source: blood, taken from a patient whose treatment included radiotherapy and nephrectomy. The TCR was taken from a man aged 45 to 65 with renal cell carcinoma. The DNA reads TGCGCCAGCAGCGTGCAGGGTTCCGGGGCCAACGTCCTGACTTTC. Translated, it reads CASSVQGSGANVLTF.